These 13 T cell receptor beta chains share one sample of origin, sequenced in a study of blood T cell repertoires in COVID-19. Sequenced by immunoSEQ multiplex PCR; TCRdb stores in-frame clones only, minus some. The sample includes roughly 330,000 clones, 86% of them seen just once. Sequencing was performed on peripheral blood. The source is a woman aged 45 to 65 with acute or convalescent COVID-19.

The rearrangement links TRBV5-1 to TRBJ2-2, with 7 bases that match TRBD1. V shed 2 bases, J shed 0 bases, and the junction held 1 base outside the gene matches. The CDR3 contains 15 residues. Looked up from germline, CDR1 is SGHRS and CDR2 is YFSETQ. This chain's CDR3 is CASSLGTANTGELFF. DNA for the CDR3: TGCGCCAGCAGCTTAGGGACAGCGAACACCGGGGAGCTGTTTTTT.

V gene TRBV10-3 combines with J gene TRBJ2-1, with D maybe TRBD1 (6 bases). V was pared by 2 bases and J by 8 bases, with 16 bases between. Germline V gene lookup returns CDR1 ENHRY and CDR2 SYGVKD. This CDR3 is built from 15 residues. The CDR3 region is CAISEMVDSHYEQFF. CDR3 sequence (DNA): TGTGCCATCAGTGAGATGGTGGACAGCCATTATGAGCAGTTCTTC.

For the CDR3, the DNA is TGTGCCAGTACCCGGAGGGACAGATTTTATAGCAATCAGCCCCAGCATTTT. Protein: CASTRRDRFYSNQPQHF. The V and J genes are TRBV19 and TRBJ1-5; 7 bases agree with TRBD1. CDR1 LNHDA and CDR2 SQIVND come from the germline V gene (reference sequence). CDR3 length equals 17 residues. Trimming took 7 bases from V and 0 from J; bases not matched to a gene: 12. Together with reference TRBV19 and TRBJ1-5, the CDR3 gives the full variable domain: DGGITQSPKYLFRKEGQNVTLSCEQNLNHDAMYWYRQDPGQGLRLIYYSQIVNDFQKGDIAEGYSVSREKKESFPLTVTSAQKNPTAFYLCASTRRDRFYSNQPQHFGDGTRLSIL.

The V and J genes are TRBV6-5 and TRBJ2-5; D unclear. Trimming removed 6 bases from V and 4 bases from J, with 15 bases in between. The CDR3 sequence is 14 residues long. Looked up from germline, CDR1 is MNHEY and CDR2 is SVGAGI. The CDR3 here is CASRLPGVRETQYF. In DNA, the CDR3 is TGTGCCAGCAGACTGCCCGGAGTGAGAGAGACCCAGTACTTC.

Here the CDR3 reads CAITDSGPSYEQYF. The CDR3 DNA is TGTGCCATAACGGACAGCGGACCCTCCTACGAGCAGTACTTC. The chain is built from TRBV5-3 and TRBJ2-7; possible D gene TRBD1, 6 bases. TRBV5-3 has ORF status, its function being uncertain. The CDR3 has 14 amino acids. Trimming took off 9 bases at V and 0 bases at J, with 16 bases between the two ends.

CDR3: CATSRDRDRNSPLHF. The CDR3, as DNA: TGTGCCACCAGCAGGGACCGGGACAGAAATTCACCCCTCCACTTT. The J gene is TRBJ1-6, the V gene TRBV15, with 7 bases fitting TRBD1. Germline CDR1 LNHNV, CDR2 YYDKDF (reference sequence). The CDR3 covers 15 residues. Germline trimming cut 3 bases from V and 7 bases from J; bases unmatched to any gene: 6.

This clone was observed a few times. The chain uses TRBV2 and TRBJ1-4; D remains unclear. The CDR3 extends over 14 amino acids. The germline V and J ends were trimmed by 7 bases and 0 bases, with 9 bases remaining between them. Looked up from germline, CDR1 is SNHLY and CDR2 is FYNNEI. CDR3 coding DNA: TGTGCCAGCAATCCAGTGGCAACTAATGAAAAACTGTTTTTT. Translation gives CASNPVATNEKLFF.

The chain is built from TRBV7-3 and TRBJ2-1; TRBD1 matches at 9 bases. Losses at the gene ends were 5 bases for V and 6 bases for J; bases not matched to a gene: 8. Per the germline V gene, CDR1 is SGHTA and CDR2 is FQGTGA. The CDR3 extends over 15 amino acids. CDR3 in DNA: TGTGCCAGCAGCCCCCGGGACAGGGCTCGCAATGAGCAGTTCTTC. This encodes CASSPRDRARNEQFF.

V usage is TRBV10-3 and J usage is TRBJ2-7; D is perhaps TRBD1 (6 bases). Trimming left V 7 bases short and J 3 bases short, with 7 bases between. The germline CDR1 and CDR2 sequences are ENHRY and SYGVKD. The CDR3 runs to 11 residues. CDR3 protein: CAIKQGYEQYF. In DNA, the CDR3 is TGTGCCATCAAACAGGGCTACGAGCAGTACTTC.

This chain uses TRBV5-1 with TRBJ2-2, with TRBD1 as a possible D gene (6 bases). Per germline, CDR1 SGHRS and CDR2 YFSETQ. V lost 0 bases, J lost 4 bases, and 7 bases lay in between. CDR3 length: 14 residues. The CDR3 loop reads CASSLVDSTGELFF. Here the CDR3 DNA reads TGCGCCAGCAGCTTGGTGGACAGCACCGGGGAGCTGTTTTTT.

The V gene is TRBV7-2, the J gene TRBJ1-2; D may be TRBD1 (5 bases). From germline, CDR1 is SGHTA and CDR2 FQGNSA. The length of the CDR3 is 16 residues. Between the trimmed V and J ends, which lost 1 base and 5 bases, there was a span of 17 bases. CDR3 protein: CASSLDTGRSRYGYTF. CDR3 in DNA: TGTGCCAGCAGCTTAGACACAGGTCGTTCGAGGTATGGCTACACCTTC.

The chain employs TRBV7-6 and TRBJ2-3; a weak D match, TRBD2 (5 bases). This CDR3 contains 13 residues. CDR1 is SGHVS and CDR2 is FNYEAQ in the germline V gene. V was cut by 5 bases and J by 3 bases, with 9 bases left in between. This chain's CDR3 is CASSQDLTDTQYF. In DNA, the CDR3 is TGTGCCAGCAGCCAGGACTTGACAGATACGCAGTATTTT.

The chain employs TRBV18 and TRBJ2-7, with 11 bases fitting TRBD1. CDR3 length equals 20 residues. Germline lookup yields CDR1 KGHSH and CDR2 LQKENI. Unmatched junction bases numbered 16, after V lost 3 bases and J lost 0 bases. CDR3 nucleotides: TGTGCCAGCTCACCTCGAAGGACAGGGGGCGGTGAGCGAAGCTCCTACGAGCAGTACTTC. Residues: CASSPRRTGGGERSSYEQYF.